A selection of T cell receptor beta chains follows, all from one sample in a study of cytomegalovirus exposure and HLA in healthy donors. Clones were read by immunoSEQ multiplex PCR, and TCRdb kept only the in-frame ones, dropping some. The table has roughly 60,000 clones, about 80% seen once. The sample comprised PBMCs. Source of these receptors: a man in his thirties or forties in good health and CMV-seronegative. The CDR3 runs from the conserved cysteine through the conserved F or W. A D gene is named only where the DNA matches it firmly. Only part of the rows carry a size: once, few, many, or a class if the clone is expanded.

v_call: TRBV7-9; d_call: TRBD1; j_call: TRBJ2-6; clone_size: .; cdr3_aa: CASSLGDRGRGANVLTF; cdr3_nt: TGTGCCAGCAGCTTAGGGGACAGAGGTAGGGGGGCCAACGTCCTGACTTTC
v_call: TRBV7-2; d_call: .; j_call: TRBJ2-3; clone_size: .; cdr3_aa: CASSLGYRGTDTQYF; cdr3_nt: TGTGCCAGCAGCTTAGGCTACAGGGGCACAGATACGCAGTATTTT
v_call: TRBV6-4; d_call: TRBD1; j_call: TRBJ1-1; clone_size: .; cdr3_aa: CASSELQGVDTEAFF; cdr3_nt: TGTGCCAGCAGTGAACTGCAGGGGGTCGACACTGAAGCTTTCTTT
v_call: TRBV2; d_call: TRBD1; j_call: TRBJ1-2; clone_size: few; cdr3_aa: CASRRTGLTYGYTF; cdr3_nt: TGTGCCAGCAGGAGGACAGGGTTGACCTATGGCTACACCTTC
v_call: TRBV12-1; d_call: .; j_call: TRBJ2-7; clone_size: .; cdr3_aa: CASSISYEQYF; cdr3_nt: TGTGCCAGCAGCATATCCTACGAGCAGTACTTC
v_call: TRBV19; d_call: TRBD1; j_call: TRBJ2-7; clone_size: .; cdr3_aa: CASSKTGGAYEQYF; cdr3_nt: TGTGCCAGTAGTAAGACAGGGGGCGCCTACGAGCAGTACTTC
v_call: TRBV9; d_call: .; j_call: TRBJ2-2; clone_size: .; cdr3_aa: CASSAPLGGDTGELFF; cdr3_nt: TGTGCCAGCAGCGCCCCTCTGGGGGGAGACACCGGGGAGCTGTTTTTT
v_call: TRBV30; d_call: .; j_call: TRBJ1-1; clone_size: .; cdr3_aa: CAWSVTASVAFF; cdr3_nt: TGTGCCTGGAGTGTGACTGCCTCTGTGGCTTTCTTT
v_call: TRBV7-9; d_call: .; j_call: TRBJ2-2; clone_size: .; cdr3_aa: CASSLGDRSTGELFF; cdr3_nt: TGTGCCAGCAGCTTAGGAGACAGATCCACCGGGGAGCTGTTTTTT
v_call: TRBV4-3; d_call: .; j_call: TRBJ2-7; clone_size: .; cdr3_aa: CASSLRLESYEQYF; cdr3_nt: TGCGCCAGCAGCCTCCGACTAGAGAGCTACGAGCAGTACTTC
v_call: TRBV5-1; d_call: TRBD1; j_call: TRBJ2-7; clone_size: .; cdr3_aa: CASRPSDRGSSYEQYF; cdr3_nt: TGCGCCAGCAGGCCCTCGGACAGGGGAAGCTCCTACGAGCAGTACTTC
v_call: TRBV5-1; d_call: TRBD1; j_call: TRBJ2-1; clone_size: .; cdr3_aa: CASSLGTGAYNEQFF; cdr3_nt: TGCGCCAGCAGCTTAGGGACAGGTGCCTACAATGAGCAGTTCTTC
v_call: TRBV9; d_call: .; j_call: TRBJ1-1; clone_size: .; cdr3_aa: CASSVDRDTEAFF; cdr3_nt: TGTGCCAGCAGCGTAGATCGCGACACTGAAGCTTTCTTT
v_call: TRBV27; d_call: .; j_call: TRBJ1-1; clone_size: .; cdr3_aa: CASRLRRNTEAFF; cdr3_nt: TGTGCCAGCCGCCTTAGAAGGAACACTGAAGCTTTCTTT
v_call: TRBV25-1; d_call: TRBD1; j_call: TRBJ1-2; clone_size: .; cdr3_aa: CASSEYRGGSYGYTF; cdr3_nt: TGTGCCAGCAGTGAATATAGAGGGGGCAGCTATGGCTACACCTTC
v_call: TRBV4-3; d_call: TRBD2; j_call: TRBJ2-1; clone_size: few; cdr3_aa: CASSQDWLAGLNEQFF; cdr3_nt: TGCGCCAGCAGCCAAGATTGGCTAGCGGGGCTCAATGAGCAGTTCTTC
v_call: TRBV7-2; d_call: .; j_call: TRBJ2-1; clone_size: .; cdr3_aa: CASSPWATGNYNEQFF; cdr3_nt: TGTGCCAGCAGCCCTTGGGCGACAGGCAACTACAATGAGCAGTTCTTC
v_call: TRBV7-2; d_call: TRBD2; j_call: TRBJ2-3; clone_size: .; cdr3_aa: CASSLTSGGADTQYF; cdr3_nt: TGTGCCAGCAGCCTGACTAGCGGGGGGGCAGATACGCAGTATTTT
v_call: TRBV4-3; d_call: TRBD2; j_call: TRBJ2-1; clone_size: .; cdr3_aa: CASSQDPGGTSSYNEQFF; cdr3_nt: TGCGCCAGCAGCCAAGATCCGGGAGGGACTAGTTCCTACAATGAGCAGTTCTTC
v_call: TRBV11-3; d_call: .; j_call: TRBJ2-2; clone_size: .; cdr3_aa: CASSLRQAHTGELFF; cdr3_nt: TGTGCCAGCAGCCTGCGACAGGCTCACACCGGGGAGCTGTTTTTT
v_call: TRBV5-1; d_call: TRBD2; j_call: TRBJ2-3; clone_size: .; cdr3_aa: CASSRQLAGGPRGDTQYF; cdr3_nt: TGCGCCAGCAGCCGGCAACTAGCGGGGGGGCCAAGGGGAGATACGCAGTATTTT
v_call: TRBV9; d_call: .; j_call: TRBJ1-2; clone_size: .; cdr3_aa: CASSAAGNKAYGYTF; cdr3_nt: TGTGCCAGCAGCGCTGCAGGGAACAAAGCCTATGGCTACACCTTC
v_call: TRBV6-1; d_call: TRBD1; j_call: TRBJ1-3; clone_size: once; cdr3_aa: CASSVQGAGNTIYF; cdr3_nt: TGTGCCAGCAGTGTACAGGGGGCTGGAAACACCATATATTTT
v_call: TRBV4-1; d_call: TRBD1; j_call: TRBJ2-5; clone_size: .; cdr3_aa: CASSQVGQGETQYF; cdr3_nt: TGCGCCAGCAGCCAGGTCGGACAGGGAGAGACCCAGTACTTC
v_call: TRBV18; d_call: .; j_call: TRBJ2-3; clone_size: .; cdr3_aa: CASSPRGRSDTQYF; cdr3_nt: TGTGCCAGCTCACCACGGGGCAGGTCAGATACGCAGTATTTT
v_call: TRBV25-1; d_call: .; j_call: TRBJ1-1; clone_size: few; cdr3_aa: CASSRAGPNTEAFF; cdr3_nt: TGTGCCAGCAGTAGGGCGGGGCCGAACACTGAAGCTTTCTTT
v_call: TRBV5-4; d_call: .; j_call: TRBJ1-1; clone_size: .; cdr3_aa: CASSLVQGPSGDTEAFF; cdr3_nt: TGTGCCAGCAGCTTGGTGCAGGGACCTAGCGGGGACACTGAAGCTTTCTTT
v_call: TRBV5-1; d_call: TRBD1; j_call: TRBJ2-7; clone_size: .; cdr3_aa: CASSLSLGTVIYEQYF; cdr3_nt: TGCGCCAGCAGCTTGTCGTTAGGGACAGTTATATACGAGCAGTACTTC
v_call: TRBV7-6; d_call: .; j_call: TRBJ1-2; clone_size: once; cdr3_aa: CASSSGGGGYGYTF; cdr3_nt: TGTGCCAGCAGTTCCGGTGGGGGGGGCTATGGCTACACCTTC
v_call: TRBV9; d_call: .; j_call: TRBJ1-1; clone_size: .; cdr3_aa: CASSADRGFYTEAFF; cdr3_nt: TGTGCCAGCAGCGCCGACCGGGGATTTTACACTGAAGCTTTCTTT
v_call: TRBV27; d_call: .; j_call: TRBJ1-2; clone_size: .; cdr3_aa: CASSSHSGGGGYTF; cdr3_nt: TGTGCCAGCAGTTCACATTCTGGGGGAGGGGGCTACACCTTC
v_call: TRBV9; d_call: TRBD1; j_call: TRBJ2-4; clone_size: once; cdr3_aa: CASSGGQGAAKNIQYF; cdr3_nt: TGTGCCAGCAGCGGAGGGCAGGGGGCCGCCAAAAACATTCAGTACTTC
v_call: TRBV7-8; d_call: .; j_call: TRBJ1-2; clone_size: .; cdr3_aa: CASSFERTADYGYTF; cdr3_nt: TGTGCCAGCAGCTTCGAGAGGACAGCCGATTATGGCTACACCTTC
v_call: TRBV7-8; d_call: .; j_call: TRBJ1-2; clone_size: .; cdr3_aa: CASSAGGSPNYGYTF; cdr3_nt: TGTGCCAGCAGCGCAGGAGGGTCCCCTAACTATGGCTACACCTTC
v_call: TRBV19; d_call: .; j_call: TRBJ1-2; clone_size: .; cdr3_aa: CASSLEGLGGYTF; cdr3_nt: TGTGCCAGTAGCCTTGAGGGTCTGGGTGGCTACACCTTC
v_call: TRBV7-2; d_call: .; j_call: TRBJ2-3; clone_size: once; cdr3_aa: CASSPGAGAGTDTQYF; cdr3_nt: TGTGCCAGCAGCCCCGGAGCGGGCGCTGGCACAGATACGCAGTATTTT
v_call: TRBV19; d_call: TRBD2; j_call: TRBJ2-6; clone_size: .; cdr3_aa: CASSTGLAGGRGVSGANVLTF; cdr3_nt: TGTGCCAGTAGTACGGGACTAGCGGGGGGCCGAGGCGTCTCTGGGGCCAACGTCCTGACTTTC
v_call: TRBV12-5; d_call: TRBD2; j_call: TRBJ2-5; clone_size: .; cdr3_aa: CASGLGRSSGVQETQYF; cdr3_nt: TGTGCTAGTGGTTTGGGCCGATCGAGCGGGGTACAAGAGACCCAGTACTTC
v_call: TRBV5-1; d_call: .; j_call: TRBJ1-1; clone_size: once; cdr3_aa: CASSLAGGGDTEAFF; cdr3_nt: TGCGCCAGCAGCTTGGCGGGGGGGGGAGACACTGAAGCTTTCTTT
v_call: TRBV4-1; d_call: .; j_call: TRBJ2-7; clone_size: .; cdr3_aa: CASSQVAGQFLYEQYF; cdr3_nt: TGCGCCAGCAGCCAAGTCGCCGGACAGTTCTTATACGAGCAGTACTTC
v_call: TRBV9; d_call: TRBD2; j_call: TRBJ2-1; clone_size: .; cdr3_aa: CASSVGTSGGVGEQFF; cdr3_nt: TGTGCCAGCAGCGTAGGGACTAGCGGGGGGGTTGGTGAGCAGTTCTTC
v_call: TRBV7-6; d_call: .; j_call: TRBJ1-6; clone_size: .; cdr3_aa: CASSLAGSNSPLHF; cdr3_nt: TGTGCCAGCAGCTTAGCTGGTAGCAATTCACCCCTCCACTTT
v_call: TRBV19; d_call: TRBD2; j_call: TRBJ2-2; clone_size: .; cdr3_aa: CATKRETNTGELFF; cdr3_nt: TGTGCCACAAAGCGGGAGACTAACACCGGGGAGCTGTTTTTT
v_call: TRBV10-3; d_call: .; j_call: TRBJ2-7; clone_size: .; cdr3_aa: CAISRADSSYEQYF; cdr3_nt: TGTGCCATCTCGAGGGCCGATAGCTCCTACGAGCAGTACTTC
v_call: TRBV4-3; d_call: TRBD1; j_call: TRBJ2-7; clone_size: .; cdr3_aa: CASSQGDSASYEQYF; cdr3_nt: TGCGCCAGCAGCCAAGGGGACAGCGCTTCCTACGAGCAGTACTTC
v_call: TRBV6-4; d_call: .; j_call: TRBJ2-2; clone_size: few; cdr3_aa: CASSRDSETGELFF; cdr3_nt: TGTGCCAGCAGCCGGGACTCCGAAACCGGGGAGCTGTTTTTT
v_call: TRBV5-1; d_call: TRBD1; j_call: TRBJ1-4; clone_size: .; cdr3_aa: CASSPGQGRWGGEKLFF; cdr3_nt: TGCGCCAGCAGCCCCGGACAGGGTCGCTGGGGGGGTGAAAAACTGTTTTTT
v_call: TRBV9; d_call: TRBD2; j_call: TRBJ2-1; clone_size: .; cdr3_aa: CASSVVGLAGFNEQFF; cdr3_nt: TGTGCCAGCAGCGTAGTGGGACTAGCGGGATTCAATGAGCAGTTCTTC
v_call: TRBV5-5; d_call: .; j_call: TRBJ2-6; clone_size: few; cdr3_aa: CASSSTGSGANVLTF; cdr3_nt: TGTGCCAGCAGCTCCACAGGTTCTGGGGCCAACGTCCTGACTTTC